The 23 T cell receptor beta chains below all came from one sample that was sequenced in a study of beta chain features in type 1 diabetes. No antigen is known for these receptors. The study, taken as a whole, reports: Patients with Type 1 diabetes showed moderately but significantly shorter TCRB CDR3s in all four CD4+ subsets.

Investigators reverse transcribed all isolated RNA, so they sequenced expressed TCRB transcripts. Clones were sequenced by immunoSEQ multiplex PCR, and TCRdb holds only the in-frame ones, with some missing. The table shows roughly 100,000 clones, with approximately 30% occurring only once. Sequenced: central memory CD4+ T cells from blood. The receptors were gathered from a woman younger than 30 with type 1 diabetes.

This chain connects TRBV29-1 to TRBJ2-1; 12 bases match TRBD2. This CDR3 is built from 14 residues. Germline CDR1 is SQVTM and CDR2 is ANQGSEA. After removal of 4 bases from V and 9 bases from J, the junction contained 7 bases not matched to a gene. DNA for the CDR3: TGCAGCGTTGCGTCTAGCGGGAGGGCCGGTGAGCAGTTCTTC. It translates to CSVASSGRAGEQFF.

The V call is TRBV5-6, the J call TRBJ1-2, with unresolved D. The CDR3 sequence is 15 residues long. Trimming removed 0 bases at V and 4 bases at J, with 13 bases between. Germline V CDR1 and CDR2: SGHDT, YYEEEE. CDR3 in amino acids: CASSLVRQPGYGYTF. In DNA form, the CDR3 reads TGTGCCAGCAGCTTGGTACGCCAGCCGGGCTATGGCTACACCTTC. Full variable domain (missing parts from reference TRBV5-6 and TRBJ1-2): DAGVTQSPTHLIKTRGQQVTLRCSPKSGHDTVSWYQQALGQGPQFIFQYYEEEERQRGNFPDRFSGHQFPNYSSELNVNALLLGDSALYLCASSLVRQPGYGYTFGSGTRLTVV.

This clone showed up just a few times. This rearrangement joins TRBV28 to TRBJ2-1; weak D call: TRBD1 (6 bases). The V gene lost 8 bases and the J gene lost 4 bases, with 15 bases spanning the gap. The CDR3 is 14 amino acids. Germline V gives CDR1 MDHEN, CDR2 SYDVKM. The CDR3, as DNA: TGTGCCAGCTGGAGTTTGGGGGCTTACAATGAGCAGTTCTTC. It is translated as CASWSLGAYNEQFF.

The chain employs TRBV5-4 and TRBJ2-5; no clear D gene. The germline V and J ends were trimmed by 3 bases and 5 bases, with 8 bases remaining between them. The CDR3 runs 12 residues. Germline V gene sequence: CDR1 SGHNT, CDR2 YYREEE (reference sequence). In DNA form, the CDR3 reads TGTGCCAGCAGCTCCTATTCGGAGACCCAGTACTTC. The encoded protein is CASSSYSETQYF.

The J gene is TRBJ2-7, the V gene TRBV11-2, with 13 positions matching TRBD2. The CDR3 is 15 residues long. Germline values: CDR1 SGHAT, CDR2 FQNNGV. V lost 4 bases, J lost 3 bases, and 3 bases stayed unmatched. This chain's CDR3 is CASSSRLAGGYEQYF. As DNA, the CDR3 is TGTGCCAGCAGCTCCAGACTAGCGGGAGGCTACGAGCAGTACTTC.

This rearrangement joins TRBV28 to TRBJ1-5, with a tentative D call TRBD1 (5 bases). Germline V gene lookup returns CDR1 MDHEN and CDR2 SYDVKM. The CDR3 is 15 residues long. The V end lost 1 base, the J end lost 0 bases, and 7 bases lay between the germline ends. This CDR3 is CASSLLGASNQPQHF. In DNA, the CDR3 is TGTGCCAGCAGTTTATTAGGGGCTAGCAATCAGCCCCAGCATTTT. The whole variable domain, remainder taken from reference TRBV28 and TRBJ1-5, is DVKVTQSSRYLVKRTGEKVFLECVQDMDHENMFWYRQDPGLGLRLIYFSYDVKMKEKGDIPEGYSVSREKKERFSLILESASTNQTSMYLCASSLLGASNQPQHFGDGTRLSIL.

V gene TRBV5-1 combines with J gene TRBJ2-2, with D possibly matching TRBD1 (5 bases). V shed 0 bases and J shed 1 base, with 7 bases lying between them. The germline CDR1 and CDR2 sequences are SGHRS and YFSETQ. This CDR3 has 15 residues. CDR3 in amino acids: CASSLGGQNTGELFF. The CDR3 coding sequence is TGCGCCAGCAGCTTGGGCGGACAGAACACCGGGGAGCTGTTTTTT.

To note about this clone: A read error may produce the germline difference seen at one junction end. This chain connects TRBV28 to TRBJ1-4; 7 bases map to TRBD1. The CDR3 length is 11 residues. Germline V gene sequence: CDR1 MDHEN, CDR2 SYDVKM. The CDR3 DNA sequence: TGTGCCAGCAGTTCAGGACAGGAGCCACGTTTT. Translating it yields CASSSGQEPRF. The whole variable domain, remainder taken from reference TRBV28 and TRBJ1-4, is DVKVTQSSRYLVKRTGEKVFLECVQDMDHENMFWYRQDPGLGLRLIYFSYDVKMKEKGDIPEGYSVSREKKERFSLILESASTNQTSMYLCASSSGQEPRFGSGTQLSVL.

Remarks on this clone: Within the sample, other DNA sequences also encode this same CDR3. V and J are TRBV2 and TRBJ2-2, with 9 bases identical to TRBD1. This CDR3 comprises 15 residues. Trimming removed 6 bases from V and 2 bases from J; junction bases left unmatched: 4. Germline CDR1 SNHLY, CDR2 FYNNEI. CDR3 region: CASRGQGRNTGELFF. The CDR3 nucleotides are TGTGCCAGCAGGGGACAGGGTCGTAACACCGGGGAGCTGTTTTTT.

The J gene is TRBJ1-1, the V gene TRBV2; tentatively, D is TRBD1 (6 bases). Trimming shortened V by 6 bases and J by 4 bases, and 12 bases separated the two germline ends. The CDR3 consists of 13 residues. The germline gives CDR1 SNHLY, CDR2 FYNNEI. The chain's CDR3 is CASSQGLGTEAFF. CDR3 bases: TGTGCCAGCAGCCAGGGGTTGGGCACTGAAGCTTTCTTT.

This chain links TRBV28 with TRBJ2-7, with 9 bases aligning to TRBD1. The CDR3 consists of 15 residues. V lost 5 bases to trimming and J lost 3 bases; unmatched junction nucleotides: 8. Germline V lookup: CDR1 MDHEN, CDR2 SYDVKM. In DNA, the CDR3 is TGTGCCAGCAGTCCCCGGGACAGGGATTTCTACGAGCAGTACTTC. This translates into CASSPRDRDFYEQYF.

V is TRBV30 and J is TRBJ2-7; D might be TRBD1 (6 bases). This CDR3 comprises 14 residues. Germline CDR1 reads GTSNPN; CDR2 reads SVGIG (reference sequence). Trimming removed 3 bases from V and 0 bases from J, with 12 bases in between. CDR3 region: CAWSRGGSSYEQYF. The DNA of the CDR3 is TGTGCCTGGAGCAGGGGCGGCAGCTCCTACGAGCAGTACTTC.

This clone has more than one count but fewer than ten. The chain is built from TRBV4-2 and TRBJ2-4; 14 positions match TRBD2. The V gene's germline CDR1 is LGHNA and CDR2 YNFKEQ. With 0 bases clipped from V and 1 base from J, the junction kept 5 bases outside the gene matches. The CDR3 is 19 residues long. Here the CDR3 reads CASSQEGTSGRMAKNIQYF. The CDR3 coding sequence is TGTGCCAGCAGCCAAGAGGGGACTAGCGGGAGAATGGCCAAAAACATTCAGTACTTC.

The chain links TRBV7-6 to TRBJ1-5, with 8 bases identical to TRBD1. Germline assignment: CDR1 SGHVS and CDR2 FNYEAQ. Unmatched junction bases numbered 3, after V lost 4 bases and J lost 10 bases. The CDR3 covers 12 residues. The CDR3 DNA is TGTGCCAGCAGCTCAGGACAGGGACCCCAGCATTTT. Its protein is CASSSGQGPQHF.

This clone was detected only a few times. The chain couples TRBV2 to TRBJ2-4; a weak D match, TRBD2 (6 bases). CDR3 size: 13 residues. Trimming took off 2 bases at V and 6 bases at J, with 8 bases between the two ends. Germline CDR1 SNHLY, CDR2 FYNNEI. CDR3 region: CASSEQGGNIQYF. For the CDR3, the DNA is TGTGCCAGCAGTGAACAGGGAGGAAACATTCAGTACTTC.

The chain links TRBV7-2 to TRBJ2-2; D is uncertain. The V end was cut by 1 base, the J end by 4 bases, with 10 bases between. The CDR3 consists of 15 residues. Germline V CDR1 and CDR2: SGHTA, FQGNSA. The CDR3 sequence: CASSLDHRGTGELFF. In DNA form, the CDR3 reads TGTGCCAGCAGCTTAGATCATCGAGGCACCGGGGAGCTGTTTTTT.

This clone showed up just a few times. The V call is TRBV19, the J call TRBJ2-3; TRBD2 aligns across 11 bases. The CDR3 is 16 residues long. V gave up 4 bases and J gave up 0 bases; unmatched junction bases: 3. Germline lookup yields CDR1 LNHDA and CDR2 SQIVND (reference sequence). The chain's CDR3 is CASSKGTSGSTDTQYF. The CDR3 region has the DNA TGTGCCAGTAGTAAGGGGACTAGCGGAAGCACAGATACGCAGTATTTT.

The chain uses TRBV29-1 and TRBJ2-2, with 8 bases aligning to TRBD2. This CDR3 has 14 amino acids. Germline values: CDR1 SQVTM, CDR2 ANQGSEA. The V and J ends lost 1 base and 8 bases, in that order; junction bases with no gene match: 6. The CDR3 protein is CSVEASGPSGELFF. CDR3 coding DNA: TGCAGCGTTGAAGCTAGCGGGCCATCTGGGGAGCTGTTTTTT.

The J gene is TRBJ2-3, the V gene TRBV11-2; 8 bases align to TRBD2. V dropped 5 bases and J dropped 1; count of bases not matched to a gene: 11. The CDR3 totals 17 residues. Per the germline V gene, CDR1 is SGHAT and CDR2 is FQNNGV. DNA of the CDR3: TGTGCCAGCAGCCGGGAAACCGGAGCGGGGGGCACAGATACGCAGTATTTT. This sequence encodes CASSRETGAGGTDTQYF.

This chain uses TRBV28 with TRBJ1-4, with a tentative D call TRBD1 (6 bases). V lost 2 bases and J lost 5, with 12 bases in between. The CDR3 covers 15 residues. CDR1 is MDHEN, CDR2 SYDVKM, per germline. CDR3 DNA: TGTGCCAGCAGTTTAAGTACAGGGCAGAATGAAAAACTGTTTTTT. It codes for CASSLSTGQNEKLFF.

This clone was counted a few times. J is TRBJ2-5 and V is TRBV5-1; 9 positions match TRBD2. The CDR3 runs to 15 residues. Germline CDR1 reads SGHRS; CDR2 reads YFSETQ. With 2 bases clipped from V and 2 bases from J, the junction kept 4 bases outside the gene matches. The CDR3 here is CASSFSAGGQETQYF. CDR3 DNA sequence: TGCGCCAGCAGCTTCTCGGCGGGAGGGCAAGAGACCCAGTACTTC.

DNA of the CDR3: TGCGCCAGCAGCCAAGTCGGGACAGGGGGTTATGAAAAACTGTTTTTT. It encodes CASSQVGTGGYEKLFF. V usage is TRBV4-3 and J usage is TRBJ1-4; TRBD1 matches at 11 bases. The CDR3 covers 16 residues. The junction had 4 bases not matched to a gene; V was cut back by 1 base and J by 6 bases. CDR1 and CDR2 from the germline V gene are LGHNA and YSLEER.

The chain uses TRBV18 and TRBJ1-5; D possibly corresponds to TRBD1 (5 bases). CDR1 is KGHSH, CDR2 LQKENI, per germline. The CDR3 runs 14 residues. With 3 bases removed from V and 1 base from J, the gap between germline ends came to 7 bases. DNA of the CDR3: TGTGCCAGCTCACCGGGGGGAAGCAATCAGCCCCAGCATTTT. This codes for CASSPGGSNQPQHF.